The 29 T cell receptor beta chains below were found in one sample sequenced in a study of blood T cell repertoires in COVID-19. The protocol was immunoSEQ multiplex PCR, while the TCRdb copy is restricted to in-frame clones and leaves out a portion. The sample yields around 620,000 clones, 85% to 90% seen once. The sequenced material came from peripheral blood. The receptors were gathered from a woman aged 18-29 years with acute or convalescent COVID-19.

A remark on this clone: One end of the junction does not line up with germline, which may come from a read error. This sequence joins TRBV5-1 and TRBJ2-1, with TRBD2 matching 10 bases. Germline assignment: CDR1 SGHRS and CDR2 YFSETQ. This CDR3 contains 16 residues. CDR3 region: CASSFTSGASSNEQFF. The CDR3 region has the DNA TGCGCCAGCAGCTTCACTAGCGGGGCTTCCTCCAATGAGCAGTTCTTC.

The chain is built from TRBV11-2 and TRBJ1-2; D not certain. CDR1 is SGHAT and CDR2 is FQNNGV in the germline V gene. Trimming pared 5 bases from V and 4 bases from J, leaving 5 bases between. The CDR3 extends over 11 amino acids. DNA of the CDR3: TGTGCCAGCAGCACTCTCTATGGCTACACCTTC. This translates into CASSTLYGYTF. Full variable domain (remainder filled in from reference TRBV11-2 and TRBJ1-2): EAGVAQSPRYKIIEKRQSVAFWCNPISGHATLYWYQQILGQGPKLLIQFQNNGVVDDSQLPKDRFSAERLKGVDSTLKIQPAKLEDSAVYLCASSTLYGYTFGSGTRLTVV.

This clone appeared once. This chain connects TRBV25-1 to TRBJ1-4, with D possibly TRBD1 on 6 matching bases. The CDR3 loop spans 17 amino acids. Trimming left V 3 bases short and J 0 bases short, with 14 bases between. CDR1 is MGHDK, CDR2 SYGVNS, per germline. CDR3 DNA sequence: TGTGCCAGCAGTGATGGACAGCCGGCCACAACTAATGAAAAACTGTTTTTT. Encoded protein: CASSDGQPATTNEKLFF.

The genes are TRBV27 and TRBJ1-1; tentative D call: TRBD1 (5 bases). The CDR3 is 15 residues long. Trimming pared 2 bases from V and 1 base from J, leaving 11 bases between. The germline gives CDR1 MNHEY, CDR2 SMNVEV (reference sequence). The CDR3: CASSLGGTGNTEAFF. The CDR3 bases are TGTGCCAGCAGTTTAGGAGGGACCGGGAACACTGAAGCTTTCTTT.

The V call is TRBV3-1 (or the pseudogene TRBV3-2), the J call TRBJ2-1; TRBD2 matches 10 bases. Trimming at V came to 0 bases and at J to 6 bases, leaving 2 bases not matched to a gene. The CDR3 spans 15 residues. Germline assignment: CDR1 LGHDT and CDR2 YNNKEL (reference sequence). The CDR3 protein is CASSQDLAGVNEQFF. As DNA, the CDR3 is TGTGCCAGCAGCCAAGATCTAGCGGGGGTCAATGAGCAGTTCTTC.

V gene TRBV6-2 or TRBV6-3 combines with J gene TRBJ2-1, with 15 bases fitting TRBD2. CDR3 length: 17 amino acids. Per germline, CDR1 MNHEY and CDR2 SVGEGT. With 3 bases clipped from V and 9 bases from J, the junction kept 9 bases outside the gene matches. This CDR3 reads CASSYWTSGGAVGEQFF. In DNA, the CDR3 is TGTGCCAGCAGTTATTGGACTAGCGGGGGGGCCGTCGGTGAGCAGTTCTTC.

This chain links TRBV28 with TRBJ2-5, with a tentative D call TRBD1 (6 bases). V lost 2 bases, J lost 2 bases, and 12 bases lay in between. CDR1 is MDHEN, CDR2 SYDVKM, per germline. This CDR3 spans 15 amino acids. The CDR3 here is CASSLLGALQETQYF. The CDR3, as DNA: TGTGCCAGCAGTTTACTGGGGGCGTTACAAGAGACCCAGTACTTC.

V usage is TRBV4-1 and J usage is TRBJ2-5; unclear D gene. CDR3 length equals 12 residues. Germline values: CDR1 MGHRA, CDR2 YSYEKL. The ends were cut back, 0 bases at V and 5 bases at J, with 4 bases in the middle. The DNA of the CDR3 is TGCGCCAGCAGCCAAGATGAGGAGACCCAGTACTTC. Protein sequence: CASSQDEETQYF.

V gene TRBV28 combines with J gene TRBJ1-1; D call uncertain. Germline V gives CDR1 MDHEN, CDR2 SYDVKM. The V and J ends lost 3 bases and 1 base respectively, with 9 bases between them. The CDR3 covers 14 residues. The CDR3 spells CASSFSNKNTEAFF. The CDR3 DNA reads as TGTGCCAGCAGTTTTAGCAACAAGAACACTGAAGCTTTCTTT.

The chain employs TRBV9 and TRBJ2-1, with 12 bases fitting TRBD1. CDR1 SGDLS and CDR2 YYNGEE come from the germline V gene. The V segment lost 6 bases and the J segment 7 bases; nucleotides outside the gene matches: 8. The CDR3 spans 15 residues. The CDR3 loop reads CASTLGTGGRNEQFF. The DNA of the CDR3 is TGTGCCAGCACCCTAGGGACAGGGGGCAGGAATGAGCAGTTCTTC. Full variable domain (rest looked up from reference TRBV9 and TRBJ2-1): DSGVTQTPKHLITATGQRVTLRCSPRSGDLSVYWYQQSLDQGLQFLIQYYNGEERAKGNILERFSAQQFPDLHSELNLSSLELGDSALYFCASTLGTGGRNEQFFGPGTRLTVL.

The chain recombines TRBV3-1 (or the pseudogene TRBV3-2) with TRBJ1-2; a weak D match, TRBD1 (6 bases). Germline V CDR1 and CDR2: LGHDT, YNNKEL (reference sequence). V was pared by 2 bases and J by 8 bases, with 15 bases between. This CDR3 comprises 14 residues. The CDR3 loop reads CASSQRDTARGYTF. The DNA for the CDR3 is TGTGCCAGCAGCCAACGGGACACGGCTAGGGGCTACACCTTC.

This rearrangement joins TRBV5-1 to TRBJ2-7; 8 nucleotides agree with TRBD1. Germline V gene sequence: CDR1 SGHRS, CDR2 YFSETQ. This CDR3 is built from 12 residues. J was trimmed by 6 bases and V by 4 bases; bases with no gene match: 3. As DNA, the CDR3 is TGCGCCAGCAGCACACAGGGGGGCGAGCAGTACTTC. Translating it yields CASSTQGGEQYF.

This clone was observed once. This chain joins TRBV5-1 and TRBJ1-2; weak D call: TRBD1 (5 bases). This CDR3 has 13 residues. Germline lookup yields CDR1 SGHRS and CDR2 YFSETQ. The V end lost 0 bases, the J end lost 4 bases, and 7 bases lay between the germline ends. CDR3 nucleotide sequence: TGCGCCAGCAGCTTGGGGGGCCGCTATGGCTACACCTTC. As protein: CASSLGGRYGYTF.

The rearrangement links TRBV5-1 to TRBJ2-7; D might be TRBD1 (6 bases). The CDR3 totals 13 residues. V gave up 0 bases and J gave up 5 bases, with 9 bases separating them. Germline V gene data show CDR1 as SGHRS and CDR2 as YFSETQ. The DNA of the CDR3 is TGCGCCAGCAGCTTGGCCAGGGGCGACGAGCAGTACTTC. Its translation: CASSLARGDEQYF.

In this sample, this clone turned up once. The V gene is TRBV14, the J gene TRBJ1-3, with no clear D. V shed 0 bases and J shed 4 bases, with 19 bases lying between them. The length of the CDR3 is 18 residues. Germline V lookup: CDR1 SGHDN, CDR2 FVKESK. The CDR3 DNA sequence: TGTGCCAGCAGCCAAGATCGGGTTGGAGGAGGAATCGGAAACACCATATATTTT. Its translation is CASSQDRVGGGIGNTIYF.

This clone was counted only a few times. The J gene is TRBJ2-3, the V gene TRBV9; the match to TRBD1 covers 10 bases. V dropped 3 bases and J dropped 4; count of bases not matched to a gene: 8. Germline-derived CDR1 and CDR2 are SGDLS and YYNGEE. The CDR3 is 16 amino acids. DNA for the CDR3: TGTGCCAGCAGCGAACCGGGACAGGGGTATGCAGATACGCAGTATTTT. As protein: CASSEPGQGYADTQYF. Looking up the rest from reference TRBV9 and TRBJ2-3 gives the full variable domain: DSGVTQTPKHLITATGQRVTLRCSPRSGDLSVYWYQQSLDQGLQFLIQYYNGEERAKGNILERFSAQQFPDLHSELNLSSLELGDSALYFCASSEPGQGYADTQYFGPGTRLTVL.

This clone was seen more than once but under ten times. At the DNA level, this CDR3 is encoded by other sequences in the same sample as well. This chain links TRBV4-1 with TRBJ1-2; 7 bases align to TRBD1. CDR3 length equals 14 residues. The junction had 3 bases not matched to a gene; V was cut back by 1 base and J by 4 bases. Per the germline V gene, CDR1 is MGHRA and CDR2 is YSYEKL. CDR3: CASSQGQGPYGYTF. The CDR3, as DNA: TGCGCCAGCAGCCAAGGACAGGGCCCCTATGGCTACACCTTC.

In its sample, this clone was seen once. The genes are TRBV2 and TRBJ1-5; 10 bases align to TRBD1. The CDR3 runs 16 residues. Germline V gene sequence: CDR1 SNHLY, CDR2 FYNNEI. The trim removed 4 bases at V and 7 bases at J, leaving 10 bases unmatched. The CDR3 region is CASSVRGQGSSQPQHF. CDR3 bases: TGTGCCAGCAGTGTGAGGGGACAGGGGTCATCGCAGCCCCAGCATTTT.

The rearrangement links TRBV7-2 to TRBJ2-3; no reliable D call. Germline values: CDR1 SGHTA, CDR2 FQGNSA. The CDR3 covers 14 residues. V lost 4 bases, J lost 0 bases, and 8 bases lay in between. CDR3 protein: CASSSARSTDTQYF. The CDR3 DNA follows: TGTGCCAGCAGCTCCGCCAGGAGCACAGATACGCAGTATTTT.

The chain links TRBV9 to TRBJ1-5; 11 nucleotides align to TRBD1. Trimming removed 3 bases from V and 7 bases from J; junction bases left unmatched: 6. This CDR3 contains 15 residues. CDR1 and CDR2 from the germline V gene are SGDLS and YYNGEE. For the CDR3, the DNA is TGTGCCAGCAGCGCGGGACAGGGGGATTTGCAGCCCCAGCATTTT. The encoded protein is CASSAGQGDLQPQHF.

This clone has a handful of counts. The CDR3 sequence: CASSSGQGAGTLHF. The CDR3 DNA reads as TGTGCCAGCAGCTCCGGACAGGGGGCTGGTACCCTCCACTTT. This rearrangement joins TRBV6-5 to TRBJ1-6; the match to TRBD1 covers 11 bases. The CDR3 loop spans 14 amino acids. Germline lookup yields CDR1 MNHEY and CDR2 SVGAGI. J was trimmed by 14 bases and V by 6 bases; bases with no gene match: 9.

The chain uses TRBV5-4 and TRBJ1-2; D unresolved. The CDR3 sequence is 14 residues long. CDR1 SGHNT and CDR2 YYREEE come from the germline V gene (reference sequence). Trimming pared 0 bases from V and 3 bases from J, leaving 9 bases between. This CDR3 is CASSLERDHYGYTF. Written as DNA, the CDR3 is TGTGCCAGCAGCTTGGAGAGGGATCACTATGGCTACACCTTC.

The chain has TRBV4-3 and TRBJ2-3; TRBD1 might be the D (6 bases). The length of the CDR3 is 15 residues. The V end was cut by 1 base, the J end by 2 bases, with 10 bases between. Germline V lookup: CDR1 LGHNA, CDR2 YSLEER. CDR3 DNA sequence: TGCGCCAGCAGCCAAGTACAGGGAGACACAGATACGCAGTATTTT. Translating it yields CASSQVQGDTDTQYF.

In this sample, this clone turned up once. The CDR3 DNA is TGCGCCAGCAGCCCGCCCGGGACAGGGGAAGGCTACACCTTC. Translation gives CASSPPGTGEGYTF. V gene TRBV5-1 combines with J gene TRBJ1-2; 10 nucleotides match TRBD1. This CDR3 comprises 14 residues. The V segment lost 4 bases and the J segment 8 bases; nucleotides outside the gene matches: 8. Germline CDR1 and CDR2: SGHRS and YFSETQ.

The chain employs TRBV19 and TRBJ1-1; possible D gene TRBD1, 6 bases. The CDR3 is 12 residues long. Trimming stripped 3 bases from V and 13 bases from J, with 15 bases between. CDR1 and CDR2 from the germline V gene are LNHDA and SQIVND (reference sequence). In DNA, the CDR3 is TGTGCCAGTAGTATTGGGACAATGCCGTTTTTCTTT. Its translation is CASSIGTMPFFF.

The CDR3 protein is CATSASTVGYTF. CDR3 in DNA: TGTGCCACCAGTGCCTCCACGGTCGGCTACACCTTC. The chain joins TRBV24-1 to TRBJ1-2; D is ambiguous. Germline CDR1 reads KGHDR; CDR2 reads SFDVKD. The CDR3 contains 12 residues. V lost 5 bases to trimming and J lost 8 bases, with 11 bases between them.

The chain has TRBV27 and TRBJ1-1; the match to TRBD1 covers 7 bases. The CDR3 spans 13 residues. Germline loops: CDR1 MNHEY, CDR2 SMNVEV (reference sequence). V was pared by 8 bases and J by 1 base, with 4 bases of the junction left unmatched. For the CDR3, the DNA is TGTGCCAGCGCCGGGACAGAGAACACTGAAGCTTTCTTT. As protein: CASAGTENTEAFF.

This clone was observed a handful of times. V usage is TRBV7-2 and J usage is TRBJ1-1; D ambiguous. Germline lookup yields CDR1 SGHTA and CDR2 FQGNSA. V dropped 3 bases and J dropped 1 base, with 12 bases sitting between them. The CDR3 spans 15 residues. The DNA for the CDR3 is TGTGCCAGCAGCTTGACTGCGACGGAGAACACTGAAGCTTTCTTT. It yields the protein CASSLTATENTEAFF.

The chain combines TRBV21-1 with TRBJ1-5; TRBD1, as called in the table, went unchecked against the DNA. TRBV21-1 is noted as a pseudogene. The CDR3 extends over 15 amino acids. CDR3 sequence (DNA): TGTGCCAGCAGCAGGGAGACAGGGGCCAATCAGCCCCAGCATTTT. Translating gives CASSRETGANQPQHF.